This T cell receptor beta chain was captured by sequencing in a study of cytotoxic CD8 clonotypes in ibrutinib-treated CLL. Study-level background: An average of about 250,000 productive templates and 94,082 productive rearrangements was obtained per sample. Whole-study results and caveats: Contraction or stability on treatment characterized the public clonotypes, which were uncommon.

Note on this clone: Its antigen remains unidentified.

The CDR3 is 15 residues long. The germline V and J ends were trimmed by 8 bases and 5 bases, with 18 bases remaining between them. CDR1 is MNHEY and CDR2 is SMNVEV in the germline V gene (reference sequence). Here immunoSEQ multiplex PCR was the method, and the copy in TCRdb shows in-frame clones only, minus some. The sample lists about 250,000 clones, under 75% occurring once. Sequenced material: PBMCs, taken after 24 months of ibrutinib treatment. This sequence was found in a human donor with chronic lymphocytic leukemia. The V call is TRBV27, the J call TRBJ2-2; weak D call: TRBD1 (8 bases). The CDR3 coding sequence is TGTGCCAGCGGTTCACAGGGGGGGTTAACCGGGGAGCTGTTTTTT. Its translation: CASGSQGGLTGELFF.